The 16 T cell receptor beta chains given below trace back to one sample, sequenced in a study of blood T cell repertoires in COVID-19. The repertoire was sequenced with immunoSEQ multiplex PCR; TCRdb's copy has only in-frame clones and lacks some. The sample lists 13,000 or so clones, about 88% occurring once. The sequencing sample was made of peripheral blood. The source of these receptors is a human donor in a cohort sampled during active COVID-19.

This sequence joins TRBV20-1 and TRBJ2-1; D is undetermined. V was trimmed by 6 bases and J by 3 bases, leaving 6 bases between them. Germline lookup yields CDR1 DFQATT and CDR2 SNEGSKA (reference sequence). The CDR3 extends over 11 amino acids. The CDR3 DNA sequence: TGCAGTGCGGCAGACTACAATGAGCAGTTCTTC. Amino acid sequence: CSAADYNEQFF.

The rearrangement uses TRBV4-3 and TRBJ2-5, with a weak D call TRBD1 (6 bases). Germline CDR1 LGHNA, CDR2 YSLEER. The CDR3 length is 15 residues. Trimming shortened V by 1 base and J by 2 bases, and 11 bases separated the two germline ends. CDR3 DNA: TGCGCCAGCAGCCAAGCCCCCGGACAGCAAGAGACCCAGTACTTC. Translated: CASSQAPGQQETQYF.

V and J are TRBV2 and TRBJ1-3; D is unresolved. V shed 8 bases and J shed 2 bases, with 16 bases lying between them. Looked up from germline, CDR1 is SNHLY and CDR2 is FYNNEI. The CDR3 is 15 residues long. DNA of the CDR3: TGTGCCAGCGCCGGCCTGGGAGGGCCTGGAAACACCATATATTTT. Its protein product is CASAGLGGPGNTIYF.

The CDR3 sequence: CASRGAGETQYF. The CDR3, as DNA: TGTGCCAGCAGGGGGGCAGGAGAGACCCAGTACTTC. The V gene is TRBV11-3, the J gene TRBJ2-5; TRBD1 might be the D (6 bases). Trimming stripped 6 bases from V and 4 bases from J, with 9 bases between. The CDR3 consists of 12 residues. The germline V gene has CDR1 SGHNT and CDR2 YENEEA.

This clone was seen only once. The rearrangement uses TRBV10-1 and TRBJ2-5, with no clear D. This CDR3 has 14 residues. CDR1 and CDR2 (germline): WNHNN, SYGVQD (reference sequence). Trimming stripped 5 bases from V and 5 bases from J, with 15 bases between. The CDR3 DNA follows: TGCGCCAGCAGTCCGACGGCCTTCGGGGAGACCCAGTACTTC. Residues: CASSPTAFGETQYF.

CDR3 DNA: TGTGCCAGCAGTTACCCCAGGGCGCTAGCGGGGGAATTGTTGGGGGAGCAGTACTTC. This encodes CASSYPRALAGELLGEQYF. This sequence joins TRBV6-8 and TRBJ2-7, with 10 nucleotides matching TRBD2. V trimming: 2 bases; J trimming: 7 bases; junction bases outside the gene matches: 20. The germline V gene encodes CDR1 MNHGY and CDR2 SAAAGT. The CDR3 loop spans 19 amino acids.

The chain recombines TRBV4-3 with TRBJ1-2; 9 bases are shared with TRBD1. The CDR3 sequence is 19 residues long. Trimming cost V 0 bases and J 3 bases; bases outside gene matches: 14. Germline V gene data show CDR1 as LGHNA and CDR2 as YSLEER. CDR3: CASSQDRLDRGQLDYGYTF. The CDR3, as DNA: TGCGCCAGCAGCCAAGATAGGCTGGACAGGGGACAGTTGGACTATGGCTACACCTTC.

V gene TRBV12-3 or TRBV12-4 combines with J gene TRBJ2-2; the match to TRBD1 covers 7 bases. The V segment lost 6 bases and the J segment 5 bases; nucleotides outside the gene matches: 3. This CDR3 contains 13 residues. The CDR3 bases are TGTGCCAGCAGCACAGGGGCTACCGGGGAGCTGTTTTTT. It encodes CASSTGATGELFF.

V gene TRBV6-5 combines with J gene TRBJ2-7, with D maybe TRBD2 (5 bases). Germline V gene data show CDR1 as MNHEY and CDR2 as SVGAGI. This CDR3 region has 15 residues. Trimming left V 5 bases short and J 2 bases short, with 16 bases between. The CDR3 here is CASSSPSGRTYEQYF. The CDR3, as DNA: TGTGCCAGCAGTAGCCCGAGCGGACGAACCTACGAGCAGTACTTC.

The chain has TRBV2 and TRBJ2-3; 9 nucleotides line up with TRBD1. The CDR3 loop spans 16 amino acids. Germline-derived CDR1 and CDR2 are SNHLY and FYNNEI. Unmatched junction bases numbered 16, after V lost 10 bases and J lost 5 bases. The CDR3, as DNA: TGTGCCACGGGGGGACAGGGCCTTAGGTACTTAGATACGCAGTATTTT. Its protein product is CATGGQGLRYLDTQYF.

The genes are TRBV6-5 and TRBJ2-7, with D maybe TRBD2 (5 bases). This CDR3 has 14 residues. Germline CDR1 reads MNHEY; CDR2 reads SVGAGI. V was pared by 2 bases and J by 2 bases, with 10 bases between. In DNA form, the CDR3 reads TGTGCCAGCAGTTACGGCGCCGGGACCTACGAGCAGTACTTC. The encoded protein is CASSYGAGTYEQYF.

This chain connects TRBV11-3 to TRBJ1-3, with D perhaps TRBD1 (5 bases). CDR3 length: 14 residues. V dropped 5 bases and J dropped 0 bases, with 8 bases sitting between them. Germline-derived CDR1 and CDR2 are SGHNT and YENEEA. As DNA, the CDR3 is TGTGCCAGCAGCAGGGGCAACTCTGGAAACACCATATATTTT. This codes for CASSRGNSGNTIYF.

J is TRBJ1-6 and V is TRBV12-5; the D gene is possibly TRBD1 (6 bases). Trimming left V 1 base short and J 7 bases short, with 8 bases between. Looked up from germline, CDR1 is LGHNT and CDR2 is FRNRAP. CDR3 length: 14 amino acids. The CDR3 is CASGLDRDNSPLHF. As DNA, the CDR3 is TGTGCTAGTGGTTTGGACAGGGACAATTCACCCCTCCACTTT.

In this sample, this clone is large (0.1 to 1%). This chain connects TRBV7-8 to TRBJ2-2; TRBD1 aligns across 12 bases. The trim removed 4 bases at V and 6 bases at J, leaving 6 bases unmatched. Germline CDR1 is SGHVS and CDR2 is FQNEAQ. The CDR3 totals 16 residues. The CDR3 region has the DNA TGTGCCAGCAGCTCCAGGGACAGGGGGCGCCCCGGGGAGCTGTTTTTT. Protein product: CASSSRDRGRPGELFF.

This clone has only one observation. The chain couples TRBV5-8 to TRBJ1-2; a possible D gene is TRBD1 (5 bases). The germline CDR1 and CDR2 sequences are SGHTS and YDEGEE. Trimming left V 0 bases short and J 5 bases short, with 14 bases between. The CDR3 loop spans 15 amino acids. DNA of the CDR3: TGTGCCAGCAGCTTGGGGCAGGGCCTCGTGTATGGCTACACCTTC. Translated, it gives CASSLGQGLVYGYTF.

The rearrangement joins TRBV11-2 to TRBJ2-5; 11 bases are a match to TRBD2. From germline, CDR1 is SGHAT and CDR2 FQNNGV. Trimming removed 1 base from V and 5 bases from J; junction bases left unmatched: 6. This CDR3 region has 16 residues. The CDR3 loop reads CASSLVAGGPGETQYF. CDR3 DNA: TGTGCCAGCAGCTTAGTAGCGGGGGGGCCGGGTGAGACCCAGTACTTC.